These 20 T cell receptor beta chains originate from one sample sequenced in a study of shared clonotypes between healthy human individuals. This table comes from immunoSEQ multiplex PCR, and its TCRdb copy is limited to in-frame clones, with some not included. The repertoire holds a few million clones, with approximately 95% as singletons. Specimen: naive CD4+ T cells from PBMCs. The subset: CD45RA+ positively selected. Receptors were obtained from a man younger than 35 in good health. Some clones in this sample may be carry-over from other donors' samples.

The chain couples TRBV2 to TRBJ2-7, with D hard to call. CDR3 size: 14 residues. V was clipped by 5 bases and J by 3 bases, with 14 bases between them. Per germline, CDR1 SNHLY and CDR2 FYNNEI. The chain's CDR3 is CASSYEAYLYEQYF. The CDR3 DNA is TGTGCCAGCAGTTACGAGGCATACCTCTACGAGCAGTACTTC.

V usage is TRBV28 and J usage is TRBJ2-1, with a tentative D call TRBD2 (6 bases). V shed 4 bases and J shed 2 bases, with 15 bases lying between them. CDR1 and CDR2 (germline): MDHEN, SYDVKM. The CDR3 runs to 16 residues. The CDR3, as DNA: TGTGCCAGCAGTTCCACCCTAGCGAATGCCTACAATGAGCAGTTCTTC. It yields the protein CASSSTLANAYNEQFF. Combining the CDR3 with reference TRBV28 and TRBJ2-1 gives the whole variable domain DVKVTQSSRYLVKRTGEKVFLECVQDMDHENMFWYRQDPGLGLRLIYFSYDVKMKEKGDIPEGYSVSREKKERFSLILESASTNQTSMYLCASSSTLANAYNEQFFGPGTRLTVL.

To note about this clone: The sample has other DNA sequences that encode this CDR3 too. The chain uses TRBV11-2 and TRBJ2-7; D may be TRBD1 (6 bases). The V gene lost 5 bases and the J gene lost 4 bases, with 9 bases spanning the gap. The germline CDR1 and CDR2 sequences are SGHAT and FQNNGV. The CDR3 consists of 12 residues. DNA for the CDR3: TGTGCCAGCAGCCCTGGGACATACGAGCAGTACTTC. Amino acid sequence: CASSPGTYEQYF. The full variable domain, its missing parts supplied by reference TRBV11-2 and TRBJ2-7, is EAGVAQSPRYKIIEKRQSVAFWCNPISGHATLYWYQQILGQGPKLLIQFQNNGVVDDSQLPKDRFSAERLKGVDSTLKIQPAKLEDSAVYLCASSPGTYEQYFGPGTRLTVT.

The chain joins TRBV29-1 to TRBJ1-4; D unclear. The V gene lost 4 bases and the J gene lost 1 base, with 16 bases spanning the gap. This CDR3 is built from 16 residues. The V gene's germline CDR1 is SQVTM and CDR2 ANQGSEA. CDR3 bases: TGCAGCGTTGCGTGGCACGGAAGACGAACTAATGAAAAACTGTTTTTT. This gives the protein CSVAWHGRRTNEKLFF.

This clone is a singleton in its sample. Other DNA sequences in this sample translate to the same CDR3. This chain uses TRBV19 with TRBJ1-5; D is unresolved. V dropped 3 bases and J dropped 5 bases, with 8 bases sitting between them. Germline V CDR1 and CDR2: LNHDA, SQIVND (reference sequence). This CDR3 is 13 amino acids long. CDR3 sequence reads: CASSIRGDQPQHF. CDR3 nucleotides: TGTGCCAGTAGTATTCGGGGAGATCAGCCCCAGCATTTT.

A word on this clone: The sample carries other DNA sequences with the same CDR3. The V gene is TRBV7-3, the J gene TRBJ2-2, with D possibly TRBD2 on 6 matching bases. Trimming removed 2 bases at V and 1 base at J, with 8 bases between. Germline CDR1 reads SGHTA; CDR2 reads FQGTGA. The CDR3 has 15 residues. The CDR3 bases are TGTGCCAGCAGCTTAGGGACTCTGAACACCGGGGAGCTGTTTTTT. Protein product: CASSLGTLNTGELFF.

The chain's CDR3 is CSVEGHYGYTF. Written as DNA, the CDR3 is TGCAGCGTTGAAGGGCACTATGGCTACACCTTC. The rearrangement links TRBV29-1 to TRBJ1-2; D uncertain. CDR1 SQVTM and CDR2 ANQGSEA come from the germline V gene. The germline V and J ends were trimmed by 1 base and 3 bases, with 3 bases remaining between them. This CDR3 spans 11 amino acids. Supplemented by reference TRBV29-1 and TRBJ1-2, the full variable domain reads SAVISQKPSRDICQRGTSLTIQCQVDSQVTMMFWYRQQPGQSLTLIATANQGSEATYESGFVIDKFPISRPNLTFSTLTVSNMSPEDSSIYLCSVEGHYGYTFGSGTRLTVV.

The V call is TRBV5-8, the J call TRBJ1-5; 8 bases align to TRBD1. In germline, CDR1 is SGHTS, CDR2 YDEGEE. The ends lost 3 bases at V and 7 bases at J; junction bases unmatched: 3. This CDR3 is 13 amino acids long. CDR3 sequence reads: CASSWTGMQPQHF. The DNA for the CDR3 is TGTGCCAGCAGCTGGACAGGGATGCAGCCCCAGCATTTT. Full variable domain (outside the CDR3, taken from reference TRBV5-8 and TRBJ1-5): EAGVTQSPTHLIKTRGQQATLRCSPISGHTSVYWYQQALGLGLQFLLWYDEGEERNRGNFPPRFSGRQFPNYSSELNVNALELEDSALYLCASSWTGMQPQHFGDGTRLSIL.

This rearrangement joins TRBV28 to TRBJ1-2; 10 bases are a match to TRBD1. Germline CDR1 reads MDHEN; CDR2 reads SYDVKM. The CDR3 runs to 16 residues. V trimming: 6 bases; J trimming: 2 bases; junction bases outside the gene matches: 9. The CDR3 is CASSLLGTGANYGYTF. DNA of the CDR3: TGTGCCAGCAGCCTACTTGGGACAGGGGCAAACTATGGCTACACCTTC.

V gene TRBV5-1 combines with J gene TRBJ2-3; 8 nucleotides agree with TRBD2. The junction had 7 bases not matched to a gene; V was cut back by 2 bases and J by 5 bases. There are 15 residues in the CDR3. Looked up from germline, CDR1 is SGHRS and CDR2 is YFSETQ. The chain's CDR3 is CASSFMAGGLDTQYF. CDR3 DNA: TGCGCCAGCAGCTTTATGGCGGGAGGATTAGATACGCAGTATTTT.

The chain combines TRBV28 with TRBJ1-5; TRBD1 aligns across 8 bases. V lost 3 bases to trimming and J lost 1 base; unmatched junction nucleotides: 8. This CDR3 contains 17 residues. The V gene's germline CDR1 is MDHEN and CDR2 SYDVKM. This CDR3 reads CASSLRQGRASNQPQHF. DNA of the CDR3: TGTGCCAGCAGTTTGAGACAGGGGCGTGCGAGCAATCAGCCCCAGCATTTT.

This rearrangement joins TRBV9 to TRBJ2-5, with D perhaps given as TRBD1 or TRBD2 (5 bases each). V gave up 0 bases and J gave up 0 bases, with 18 bases separating them. CDR3 length: 18 amino acids. The germline V gene encodes CDR1 SGDLS and CDR2 YYNGEE. The CDR3 nucleotides read TGTGCCAGCAGCGTAGGAGGGACGGTGGCCTCGTACCAAGAGACCCAGTACTTC. It translates to CASSVGGTVASYQETQYF.

The chain recombines TRBV7-6 with TRBJ2-2, with 8 positions matching TRBD1. Per germline, CDR1 SGHVS and CDR2 FNYEAQ. The CDR3 runs to 15 residues. Trimming took 5 bases from V and 6 from J; bases not matched to a gene: 8. The CDR3 nucleotides read TGTGCCAGCAGCCCCGACAGGGGTGGAGCCGGGGAGCTGTTTTTT. It specifies CASSPDRGGAGELFF.

This clone was found once. The J gene is TRBJ2-7, the V gene TRBV6-5, with D hard to call. Trimming took 4 bases from V and 0 from J, leaving 10 bases between them. The CDR3 sequence is 14 residues long. The germline V gene encodes CDR1 MNHEY and CDR2 SVGAGI. The CDR3 sequence: CASSSPIYSYEQYF. The CDR3 DNA reads as TGTGCCAGCAGTTCGCCCATCTACTCCTACGAGCAGTACTTC.

CDR3 sequence reads: CASSGLGRDTQYF. The CDR3 nucleotides read TGTGCCAGCAGCGGTTTAGGAAGGGATACGCAGTATTTT. The chain joins TRBV7-2 to TRBJ2-3; D not certain. There are 13 residues in the CDR3. Germline-derived CDR1 and CDR2 are SGHTA and FQGNSA. Trimming took off 5 bases at V and 6 bases at J, with 12 bases between the two ends.

This clone has more than one count but fewer than ten. The chain uses TRBV29-1 and TRBJ1-5; a possible D gene is TRBD1 (5 bases). Trimming took 6 bases from V and 6 from J, leaving 12 bases between them. In germline, CDR1 is SQVTM, CDR2 ANQGSEA. The CDR3 contains 12 residues. DNA for the CDR3: TGCAGCGTCATCAGGGTCAGTCAGCCCCAGCATTTT. Residues: CSVIRVSQPQHF.

This clone was observed a few times. The sample has other DNA sequences that encode this CDR3 too. The chain joins TRBV5-1 to TRBJ2-1; 14 bases are a match to TRBD2. The V and J ends lost 4 bases and 5 bases, in that order; junction bases with no gene match: 2. CDR1 and CDR2 (germline): SGHRS, YFSETQ. The CDR3 has 15 residues. The CDR3 bases are TGCGCCAGCAGCCCGGGACTAGCGGGAGACAATGAGCAGTTCTTC. Protein: CASSPGLAGDNEQFF.

The chain is built from TRBV14 and TRBJ2-1, with TRBD2 as a possible D gene (6 bases). The CDR3 spans 16 residues. The germline V and J ends were trimmed by 2 bases and 2 bases, with 13 bases remaining between them. Germline CDR1 is SGHDN and CDR2 is FVKESK. DNA for the CDR3: TGTGCCAGCAGCCAATTGGGCGGGGCAACCTACAATGAGCAGTTCTTC. As protein: CASSQLGGATYNEQFF.

The chain links TRBV7-8 to TRBJ2-7; D remains unclear. Germline CDR1 reads SGHVS; CDR2 reads FQNEAQ. The CDR3 spans 13 residues. V was cut by 0 bases and J by 3 bases, with 6 bases left in between. The CDR3: CASSLADDYEQYF. CDR3 coding DNA: TGTGCCAGCAGCTTAGCGGATGACTACGAGCAGTACTTC.

Concerning this clone: A much larger clone lies one base from this, so it may be a read error. The chain has TRBV7-2 and TRBJ2-5; no definite D call. Looked up from germline, CDR1 is SGHTA and CDR2 is FQGNSA. The V and J ends lost 4 bases and 0 bases respectively, with 0 bases between them. This CDR3 spans 11 amino acids. CDR3 sequence reads: CASSYQETQYF. The CDR3 DNA follows: TGTGCCAGCAGCTACCAAGAGACCCAGTACTTC. The full variable domain, with the rest looked up from reference TRBV7-2 and TRBJ2-5, is GAGVSQSPSNKVTEKGKDVELRCDPISGHTALYWYRQSLGQGLEFLIYFQGNSAPDKSGLPSDRFSAERTGGSVSTLTIQRTQQEDSAVYLCASSYQETQYFGPGTRLLVL.